The entry that follows covers one T cell receptor beta chain sequence. The antigen is not known. A junction end diverges from the germline sequence, so it may reflect a read error. This record comes from a study of identical twins. Study outcomes and limitations: Not following the same donors, the study drew its conclusions from cross-sectional statistical analysis.

TCRdb called the 5' RACE reads again in MiXCR, with one record for every CDR3 protein. The sample holds about 660,000 distinct CDR3 sequences, under 9% seen once. This same sample was also part of a study on yellow fever vaccine responses in identical twins.

The TCR sequence derives from a woman aged 18 to 35 in good health. The specimen sequenced was PBMCs.

CDR3 in DNA: TGTGCCACCTCAAGAGACCAGGTTCAGGGCACAGATACGCAGTATTTT. Its translation: CATSRDQVQGTDTQYF. The J gene is TRBJ2-3, the V gene TRBV18, with D unclear. CDR3 size: 16 residues. CDR1 is KGHSH, CDR2 LQKENI, per germline.